This T cell receptor (beta chain) was documented in a study of regulatory T cells in long-lasting Graves disease. The time point was: newly diagnosed GD, antithyroid drugs for less than 3 months. RNA isolated from PBMCs was used to make the TCR library. There are many counts of this clonotype. Sequence at one end of the junction differs from germline and may be a read error. Looked up from germline, CDR1 is DFQATT and CDR2 is SNEGSKA (reference sequence). This CDR3 has 14 amino acids. Researchers made TCR beta libraries by using iRepertoire HTBI primers and running Arm-PCR on CDR3 regions. One entry per CDR3 protein, called by TCRdb with MiXCR from the multiplex PCR reads. The sample consists of approximately 560,000 distinct CDR3 sequences, about 15% of them appearing once. The data were also submitted as part of a second study, on T cells in Graves' hyperthyroidism and ophthalmopathy. This second study notes: Researchers barred patients who had uncontrolled infection, other autoimmune disease, pregnancy or lactation.

The chain employs TRBV20-1 and TRBJ1-1, with D possibly being TRBD1 (6 bases). The specimen comprised peripheral blood mononuclear cells (PBMCs), sampled at new diagnosis, from a patient treated with antithyroid drugs. The sequence derives from a man aged 18 to 30 with Graves disease. CDR3 sequence: CSGRRGAGNTEAFF. CDR3 bases: TGCAGTGGTAGACGGGGGGCCGGGAACACTGAAGCTTTCTTT.